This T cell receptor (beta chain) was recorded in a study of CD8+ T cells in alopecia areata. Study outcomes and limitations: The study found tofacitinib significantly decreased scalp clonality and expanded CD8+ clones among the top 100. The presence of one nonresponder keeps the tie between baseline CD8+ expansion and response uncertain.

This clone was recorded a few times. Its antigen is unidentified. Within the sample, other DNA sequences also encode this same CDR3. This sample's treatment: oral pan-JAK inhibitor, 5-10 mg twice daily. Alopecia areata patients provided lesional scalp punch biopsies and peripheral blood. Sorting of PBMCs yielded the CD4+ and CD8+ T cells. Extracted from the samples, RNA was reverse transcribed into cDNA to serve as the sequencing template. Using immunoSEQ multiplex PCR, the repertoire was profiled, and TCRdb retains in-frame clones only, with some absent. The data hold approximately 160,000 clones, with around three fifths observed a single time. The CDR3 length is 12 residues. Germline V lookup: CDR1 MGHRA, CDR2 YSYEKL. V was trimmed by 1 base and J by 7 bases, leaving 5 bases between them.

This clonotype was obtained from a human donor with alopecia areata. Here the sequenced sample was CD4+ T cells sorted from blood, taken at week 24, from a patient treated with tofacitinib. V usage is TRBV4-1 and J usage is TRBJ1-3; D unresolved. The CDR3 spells CASSQAGNTIYF. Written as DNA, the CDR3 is TGCGCCAGCAGCCAAGCCGGGAACACCATATATTTT.